Each of the 15 T cell receptor beta chains below was sequenced from the same sample in a study of T cells in tuberculosis. Only in-frame clones appear in the TCRdb table, and some are missing; sequencing was by immunoSEQ multiplex PCR. This sample has 20,000 to 25,000 clones; around 94% occur once, and the top ten carry 17%. The sequencing sample was made of PBMCs. The receptors were gathered from a donor between 10 and 35 years old with latent tuberculosis or without tuberculosis infection. Some clones in this sample may be carry-over from other donors' samples.

The rearrangement links TRBV4-1 to TRBJ1-5, with D maybe TRBD1 (6 bases). CDR1 is MGHRA, CDR2 YSYEKL, per germline. The CDR3 loop spans 17 amino acids. Trimming removed 1 base at V and 0 bases at J, with 13 bases between. In DNA, the CDR3 is TGCGCCAGCAGCCAAGTTCCTCAGGGGATTAGCAATCAGCCCCAGCATTTT. The encoded protein is CASSQVPQGISNQPQHF.

V and J are TRBV11-2 and TRBJ1-3, with unresolved D. This CDR3 has 14 residues. Germline loops: CDR1 SGHAT, CDR2 FQNNGV. Trimming cost V 2 bases and J 1 base, with 6 bases left between them. CDR3 in amino acids: CASSLSGSGNTIYF. Here the CDR3 DNA reads TGTGCCAGCAGCTTATCGGGGTCTGGAAACACCATATATTTT.

This clone was counted between two and nine times. This rearrangement joins TRBV7-3 to TRBJ2-2; unclear D gene. Trimming stripped 1 base from V and 7 bases from J, with 7 bases between. The germline V gene encodes CDR1 SGHTA and CDR2 FQGTGA. The CDR3 runs to 13 residues. The CDR3, as DNA: TGTGCCAGCAGCTTAAGGAGAGACGGGGAGCTGTTTTTT. Protein: CASSLRRDGELFF.

The rearrangement uses TRBV19 and TRBJ1-1; D uncertain. Germline values: CDR1 LNHDA, CDR2 SQIVND (reference sequence). V was clipped by 1 base and J by 6 bases, with 12 bases between them. The CDR3 is 14 residues long. Written as DNA, the CDR3 is TGTGCCAGTAGTATAGTAGGCAGCGCGGCTGAAGCTTTCTTT. This translates into CASSIVGSAAEAFF.

This rearrangement joins TRBV7-6 to TRBJ1-4, with D possibly matching TRBD1 (5 bases). The CDR3 loop spans 16 amino acids. CDR1 SGHVS and CDR2 FNYEAQ come from the germline V gene. The V end lost 4 bases, the J end lost 8 bases, and 20 bases lay between the germline ends. This CDR3 reads CASSSSLRDSSEKLFF. The CDR3 DNA follows: TGTGCCAGCAGCTCCTCTCTCCGGGACTCCAGCGAAAAACTGTTTTTT.

This chain links TRBV6-1 with TRBJ2-2; D is possibly TRBD2 (5 bases). V shed 1 base and J shed 4 bases, with 13 bases lying between them. The length of the CDR3 is 16 residues. Germline V gene data show CDR1 as MNHNS and CDR2 as SASEGT. The DNA for the CDR3 is TGTGCCAGCAGTGAAGGCCCGAGGGTGAGCACCGGGGAGCTGTTTTTT. Its protein product is CASSEGPRVSTGELFF.

The CDR3 region has the DNA TGTGCCAGCAGCAGACGACAGGGTTGGTCCTACGAGCAGTACTTC. This gives the protein CASSRRQGWSYEQYF. The chain combines TRBV21-1 with TRBJ2-7; no DNA check was done on the table's D call, TRBD1. TRBV21-1 is classified as a pseudogene. The CDR3 sequence is 15 residues long.

This clone was detected once. The chain combines TRBV7-2 with TRBJ2-1; D is uncertain. This CDR3 is built from 13 residues. CDR1 is SGHTA and CDR2 is FQGNSA in the germline V gene. Trimming removed 5 bases at V and 5 bases at J, with 10 bases between. CDR3 in amino acids: CASSPRVNNEQFF. In DNA, the CDR3 is TGTGCCAGCAGCCCAAGAGTTAACAATGAGCAGTTCTTC.

V is TRBV5-1 and J is TRBJ2-3; 14 bases line up with TRBD2. The CDR3 has 17 amino acids. Germline V CDR1 and CDR2: SGHRS, YFSETQ. The J segment lost 3 bases and the V segment lost 2 bases, leaving 5 bases of the junction unmatched. CDR3 amino acids: CASSLRLAGGLTDTQYF. CDR3 DNA sequence: TGCGCCAGCAGCTTAAGACTAGCGGGGGGGCTTACAGATACGCAGTATTTT.

In DNA, the CDR3 is TGTGCCAGCAGCCATTCTCGACAGGGAGACCAGCCCCAGCATTTT. Translating it yields CASSHSRQGDQPQHF. The chain uses TRBV6-5 and TRBJ1-5; 7 bases are shared with TRBD1. Germline trimming cut 6 bases from V and 7 bases from J; bases unmatched to any gene: 12. The CDR3 is made up of 15 amino acids. CDR1 MNHEY and CDR2 SVGAGI come from the germline V gene.

The chain joins TRBV7-2 to TRBJ1-2, with TRBD1 identical over 10 bases. V was pared by 0 bases and J by 4 bases, with 5 bases of the junction left unmatched. From germline, CDR1 is SGHTA and CDR2 FQGNSA. CDR3 size: 16 residues. CDR3 region: CASSLAGTGESYGYTF. The CDR3 DNA is TGTGCCAGCAGCTTAGCTGGGACAGGGGAATCCTATGGCTACACCTTC.

This chain connects TRBV11-2 to TRBJ2-2; 10 bases match TRBD2. The germline CDR1 and CDR2 sequences are SGHAT and FQNNGV. The CDR3 extends over 18 amino acids. The junction had 12 bases not matched to a gene; V was cut back by 5 bases and J by 3 bases. The CDR3 sequence is CASSTPNLAGAYTGELFF. CDR3 nucleotides: TGTGCCAGCAGCACCCCAAATCTAGCGGGGGCCTACACCGGGGAGCTGTTTTTT.

This chain joins TRBV2 and TRBJ2-3; TRBD1 is a possible D gene (5 bases). CDR1 SNHLY and CDR2 FYNNEI come from the germline V gene. The CDR3 totals 13 residues. V lost 6 bases to trimming and J lost 2 bases, with 9 bases between them. Here the CDR3 DNA reads TGTGCCAGCAGAAGACAGAACACAGATACGCAGTATTTT. Amino acids: CASRRQNTDTQYF.

The chain employs TRBV23-1 and TRBJ1-2; 9 nucleotides align to TRBD1. TRBV23-1 has ORF status, its function being uncertain. CDR3 size: 18 residues. V gave up 6 bases and J gave up 8 bases; unmatched junction bases: 22. CDR3 protein: CASSRHREGTGKSWGYTF. CDR3 DNA sequence: TGCGCCAGCAGCCGCCATAGAGAGGGGACAGGGAAGTCATGGGGCTACACCTTC.

This sequence joins TRBV6-1 and TRBJ1-5; tentative D call: TRBD1 (5 bases). With 8 bases removed from V and 5 bases from J, the gap between germline ends came to 16 bases. Germline V lookup: CDR1 MNHNS, CDR2 SASEGT. The CDR3 length is 14 residues. CDR3 amino acids: CASRSRTLHQPQHF. For the CDR3, the DNA is TGTGCCAGCCGATCCCGGACACTCCATCAGCCCCAGCATTTT.